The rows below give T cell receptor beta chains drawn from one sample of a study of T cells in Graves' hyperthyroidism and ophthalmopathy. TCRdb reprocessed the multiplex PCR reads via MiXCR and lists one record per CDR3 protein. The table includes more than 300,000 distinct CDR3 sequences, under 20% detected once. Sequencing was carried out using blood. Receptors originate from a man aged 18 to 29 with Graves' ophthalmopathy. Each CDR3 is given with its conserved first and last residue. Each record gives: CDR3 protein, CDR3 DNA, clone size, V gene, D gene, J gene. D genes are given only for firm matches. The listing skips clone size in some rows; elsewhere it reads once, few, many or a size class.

CDR3: CASSGAGVSEQYF
DNA: TGTGCCAGCAGTGGGGCAGGGGTCTCCGAGCAGTACTTC
size: many
V: TRBV2
D: -
J: TRBJ2-7

CDR3: CSAQGQVWDEQYF
DNA: TGCAGTGCTCAAGGACAGGTGTGGGACGAGCAGTACTTC
size: many
V: TRBV20-1
D: TRBD1
J: TRBJ2-7

CDR3: CASSVVREGIYGYTF
DNA: TGTGCCAGCAGTGTTGTCCGTGAGGGGATCTATGGCTACACCTTC
size: once
V: TRBV2
D: -
J: TRBJ1-2

CDR3: CASSLGTPVGSGELFF
DNA: TGTGCCAGCAGCTTAGGGACCCCCGTCGGGTCCGGGGAGCTGTTTTTT
size: many
V: TRBV11-2
D: -
J: TRBJ2-2

CDR3: CASSVPGGQPQHF
DNA: TGTGCCAGCAGCGTTCCCGGTGGACAGCCCCAGCATTTT
size: many
V: TRBV12-3/TRBV12-4
D: -
J: TRBJ1-5

CDR3: CASSQLPETQYF
DNA: TGTGCCAGCAGCCAACTCCCAGAGACCCAGTACTTC
size: many
V: TRBV3-1
D: -
J: TRBJ2-5

CDR3: CSVVSIYEAFF
DNA: TGCAGCGTTGTATCCATCTATGAAGCTTTCTTT
size: many
V: TRBV29-1
D: -
J: TRBJ1-1

CDR3: CASSRGTVADTQYF
DNA: TGTGCCAGCAGTCGCGGGACCGTCGCAGATACGCAGTATTTT
size: many
V: TRBV12-3/TRBV12-4
D: -
J: TRBJ2-3

CDR3: CASTRSGGGTDTQYF
DNA: TGTGCCAGCACCAGAAGCGGGGGGGGCACAGATACGCAGTATTTT
size: few
V: TRBV9
D: TRBD2
J: TRBJ2-3

CDR3: CASSTVATEAFF
DNA: TGTGCCAGCAGTACGGTGGCCACTGAAGCTTTCTTT
size: few
V: TRBV6-2/TRBV6-3
D: -
J: TRBJ1-1

CDR3: CASTIAGQGRAFF
DNA: TGTGCCAGCACCATCGCGGGACAGGGGAGAGCTTTCTTT
size: few
V: TRBV12-3/TRBV12-4
D: TRBD1
J: TRBJ1-1

CDR3: CASSLARDRDNSPLHF
DNA: TGTGCCAGCAGTTTAGCCCGGGACAGAGATAATTCACCCCTCCACTTT
size: few
V: TRBV27
D: TRBD1
J: TRBJ1-6

CDR3: CASSVGPRAGELFF
DNA: TGTGCCAGCAGCGTTGGACCAAGGGCCGGGGAGCTGTTTTTT
size: few
V: TRBV9
D: -
J: TRBJ2-2

CDR3: CASSRNLGQASEQYF
DNA: TGTGCCAGCAGCCGAAACCTGGGACAGGCTTCCGAGCAGTACTTC
size: -
V: TRBV7-8
D: TRBD1
J: TRBJ2-7

CDR3: CASSEGTSSGNTIYF
DNA: TGTGCCAGCAGTGAAGGGACAAGCTCTGGAAACACCATATATTTT
size: -
V: TRBV2
D: -
J: TRBJ1-3

CDR3: CASSFSGQNQETQYF
DNA: TGTGCCAGCAGCTTTTCGGGACAGAACCAAGAGACCCAGTACTTC
size: many
V: TRBV7-3
D: TRBD1
J: TRBJ2-5

CDR3: CASSIPPPSSDTQYF
DNA: TGCGCCAGCAGCATCCCCCCGCCAAGCTCAGATACGCAGTATTTT
size: -
V: TRBV5-4
D: -
J: TRBJ2-3

CDR3: CASSGGLAGGPVNTGELFF
DNA: TGTGCCAGCAGTGGAGGACTAGCGGGGGGGCCAGTAAACACCGGGGAGCTGTTTTTT
size: -
V: TRBV25-1
D: TRBD2
J: TRBJ2-2

CDR3: CASSSEGRENYGYTF
DNA: TGTGCCAGCAGCTCGGAGGGGAGGGAGAACTATGGCTACACCTTC
size: few
V: TRBV7-9
D: -
J: TRBJ1-2

CDR3: CASSPREGSFYEQYF
DNA: TGTGCCAGCTCACCCCGGGAGGGGAGCTTCTACGAGCAGTACTTC
size: many
V: TRBV18
D: TRBD2
J: TRBJ2-7

CDR3: CASAGVGGPDTQYF
DNA: TGTGCCAGCGCCGGCGTTGGCGGGCCTGATACGCAGTATTTT
size: many
V: TRBV2
D: -
J: TRBJ2-3

CDR3: CASSLIRGNTIYF
DNA: TGTGCCAGCAGCCTCATCAGGGGAAACACCATATATTTT
size: many
V: TRBV3-1
D: -
J: TRBJ1-3

CDR3: CATSDRDREEETQYF
DNA: TGTGCCACCAGTGATCGGGACAGGGAGGAAGAGACCCAGTACTTC
size: -
V: TRBV24-1
D: TRBD1
J: TRBJ2-5

CDR3: CASSQDGAGSSYEQYF
DNA: TGTGCCAGCAGCCAAGATGGGGCGGGAAGCTCCTACGAGCAGTACTTC
size: -
V: TRBV3-1
D: -
J: TRBJ2-7

CDR3: CASSGDSSSYEQYF
DNA: TGTGCCAGCAGCGGGGACAGTTCCTCCTACGAGCAGTACTTC
size: many
V: TRBV5-4
D: TRBD1
J: TRBJ2-7

CDR3: CSAEKQGAGQPQHF
DNA: TGCAGTGCTGAGAAACAGGGCGCCGGGCAGCCCCAGCATTTT
size: few
V: TRBV20-1
D: -
J: TRBJ1-5

CDR3: CASSLADRANSPLHF
DNA: TGTGCCAGCAGTTTAGCGGACAGGGCAAATTCACCCCTCCACTTT
size: few
V: TRBV27
D: TRBD1
J: TRBJ1-6

CDR3: CASRVLGSYGYTF
DNA: TGTGCCAGCAGGGTCCTGGGGAGCTATGGCTACACCTTC
size: many
V: TRBV13
D: -
J: TRBJ1-2

CDR3: CSARPLLNTEAFF
DNA: TGCAGTGCTAGGCCTCTGTTGAACACTGAAGCTTTCTTT
size: many
V: TRBV20-1
D: -
J: TRBJ1-1

CDR3: CAIGGGPLYGYTF
DNA: TGTGCCATCGGGGGGGGACCCCTCTATGGCTACACCTTC
size: many
V: TRBV10-3
D: -
J: TRBJ1-2

CDR3: CASSPTRTNPNEKLFF
DNA: TGTGCCAGCAGCCCCACCCGGACAAATCCTAATGAAAAACTGTTTTTT
size: few
V: TRBV13
D: -
J: TRBJ1-4

CDR3: CASSLGGGYDTEAFF
DNA: TGTGCCAGCAGTTTGGGAGGGGGGTATGACACTGAAGCTTTCTTT
size: many
V: TRBV12-3/TRBV12-4
D: -
J: TRBJ1-1

CDR3: CASRGPGLGAQYF
DNA: TGTGCCAGCAGGGGTCCGGGACTAGGAGCGCAGTATTTT
size: many
V: TRBV7-6
D: TRBD2
J: TRBJ2-3

CDR3: CAAVSRAVGKETQYF
DNA: TGTGCCGCAGTTTCTAGGGCCGTAGGAAAAGAGACCCAGTACTTC
size: many
V: TRBV6-1
D: -
J: TRBJ2-5

CDR3: CASSWNYATVSDGYTF
DNA: TGTGCCAGCAGTTGGAACTACGCGACAGTCTCAGATGGCTACACCTTC
size: many
V: TRBV6-1
D: -
J: TRBJ1-2

CDR3: CASIAGGVNEKLFF
DNA: TGTGCCAGCATCGCCGGGGGCGTTAATGAAAAACTGTTTTTT
size: many
V: TRBV2
D: -
J: TRBJ1-4

CDR3: CASSLAGAAEAFF
DNA: TGTGCCAGCAGCTTAGCGGGGGCAGCTGAAGCTTTCTTT
size: many
V: TRBV7-9
D: -
J: TRBJ1-1